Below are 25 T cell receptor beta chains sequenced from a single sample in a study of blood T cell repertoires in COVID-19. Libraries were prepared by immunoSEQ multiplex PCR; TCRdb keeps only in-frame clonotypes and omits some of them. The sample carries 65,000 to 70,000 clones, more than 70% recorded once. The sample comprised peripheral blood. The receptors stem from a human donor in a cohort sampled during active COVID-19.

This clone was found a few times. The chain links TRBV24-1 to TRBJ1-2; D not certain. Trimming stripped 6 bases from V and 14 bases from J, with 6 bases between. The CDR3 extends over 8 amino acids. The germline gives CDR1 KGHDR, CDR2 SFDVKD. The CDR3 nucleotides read TGTGCCACCAGTCCGGGGACCTTC. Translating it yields CATSPGTF.

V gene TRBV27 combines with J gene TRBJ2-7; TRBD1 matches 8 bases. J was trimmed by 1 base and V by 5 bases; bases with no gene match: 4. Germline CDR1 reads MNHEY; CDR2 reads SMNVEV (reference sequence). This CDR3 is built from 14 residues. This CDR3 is CASSRTGSSYEQYF. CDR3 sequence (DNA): TGTGCCAGCAGTCGGACAGGGTCTTCCTACGAGCAGTACTTC.

Written as DNA, the CDR3 is TGTGCCAGCAGCTTGGGACAGCTCCAAGAGACCCAGTACTTC. Amino acids: CASSLGQLQETQYF. The genes are TRBV5-4 and TRBJ2-5; TRBD1 is a possible D gene (5 bases). V was trimmed by 0 bases and J by 1 base, leaving 7 bases between them. The CDR3 is made up of 14 amino acids. The germline V gene has CDR1 SGHNT and CDR2 YYREEE (reference sequence). The whole variable domain, remainder taken from reference TRBV5-4 and TRBJ2-5, is ETGVTQSPTHLIKTRGQQVTLRCSSQSGHNTVSWYQQALGQGPQFIFQYYREEENGRGNFPPRFSGLQFPNYSSELNVNALELDDSALYLCASSLGQLQETQYFGPGTRLLVL.

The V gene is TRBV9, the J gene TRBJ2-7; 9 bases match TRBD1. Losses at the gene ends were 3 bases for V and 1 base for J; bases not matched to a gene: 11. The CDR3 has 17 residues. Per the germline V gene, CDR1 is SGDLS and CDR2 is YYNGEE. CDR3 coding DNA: TGTGCCAGCAGCGCGCCCCCGAAGACAGGGGGGTCCTACGAGCAGTACTTC. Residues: CASSAPPKTGGSYEQYF. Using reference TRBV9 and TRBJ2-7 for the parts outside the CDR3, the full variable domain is DSGVTQTPKHLITATGQRVTLRCSPRSGDLSVYWYQQSLDQGLQFLIQYYNGEERAKGNILERFSAQQFPDLHSELNLSSLELGDSALYFCASSAPPKTGGSYEQYFGPGTRLTVT.

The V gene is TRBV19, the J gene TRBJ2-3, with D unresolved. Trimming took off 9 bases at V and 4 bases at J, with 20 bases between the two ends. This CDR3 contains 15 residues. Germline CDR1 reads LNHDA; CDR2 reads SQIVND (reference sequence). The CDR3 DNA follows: TGTGCCAGCCGTCAGGCTCCGGCCTCACCAGATACGCAGTATTTT. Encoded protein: CASRQAPASPDTQYF.

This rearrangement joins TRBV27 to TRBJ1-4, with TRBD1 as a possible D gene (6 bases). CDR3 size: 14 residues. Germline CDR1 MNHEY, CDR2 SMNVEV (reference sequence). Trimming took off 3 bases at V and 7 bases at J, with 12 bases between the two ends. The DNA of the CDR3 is TGTGCCAGCAGTTTTATGGCAGGGGCTGAAAAACTGTTTTTT. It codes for CASSFMAGAEKLFF.

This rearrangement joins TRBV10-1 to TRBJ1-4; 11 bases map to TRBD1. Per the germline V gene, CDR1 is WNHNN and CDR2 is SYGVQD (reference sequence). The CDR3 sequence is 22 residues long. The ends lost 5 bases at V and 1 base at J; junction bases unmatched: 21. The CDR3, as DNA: TGCGCCAGCAGTCTCTTAAAATCCGGGGACAGGGGGATTTTTTTAACTAATGAAAAACTGTTTTTT. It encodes CASSLLKSGDRGIFLTNEKLFF.

CDR3 DNA: TGTGCCAGCACCTCAGGGAGGGGGGGGTATGGCTACACCTTC. It codes for CASTSGRGGYGYTF. The chain employs TRBV2 and TRBJ1-2, with D perhaps TRBD1 (6 bases). The CDR3 has 14 residues. CDR1 SNHLY and CDR2 FYNNEI come from the germline V gene. V was shortened by 7 bases and J by 5 bases, with 17 bases between the two germline ends. Filled out from reference TRBV2 and TRBJ1-2, the complete variable domain reads EPEVTQTPSHQVTQMGQEVILRCVPISNHLYFYWYRQILGQKVEFLVSFYNNEISEKSEIFDDQFSVERPDGSNFTLKIRSTKLEDSAMYFCASTSGRGGYGYTFGSGTRLTVV.

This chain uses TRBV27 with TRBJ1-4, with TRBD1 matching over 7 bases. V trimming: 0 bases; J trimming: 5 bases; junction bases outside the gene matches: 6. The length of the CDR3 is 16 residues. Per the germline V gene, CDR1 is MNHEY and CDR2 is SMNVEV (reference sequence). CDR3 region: CASSLSSGQKNEKLFF. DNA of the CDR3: TGTGCCAGCAGTTTATCATCGGGACAGAAAAATGAAAAACTGTTTTTT.

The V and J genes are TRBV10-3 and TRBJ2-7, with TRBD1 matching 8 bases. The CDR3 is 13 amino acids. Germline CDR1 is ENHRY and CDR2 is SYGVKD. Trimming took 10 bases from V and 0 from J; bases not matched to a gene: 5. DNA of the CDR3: TGTGCCAGCACGGGACAGGTCTCCTACGAGCAGTACTTC. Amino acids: CASTGQVSYEQYF.

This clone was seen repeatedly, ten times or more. The CDR3 here is CSVNLGAGGFYEQYF. The CDR3 bases are TGCAGCGTTAACCTAGGGGCAGGGGGCTTCTACGAGCAGTACTTC. The chain links TRBV29-1 to TRBJ2-7; 8 bases match TRBD1. The V segment lost 5 bases and the J segment 3 bases; nucleotides outside the gene matches: 12. The CDR3 extends over 15 amino acids. The germline gives CDR1 SQVTM, CDR2 ANQGSEA.

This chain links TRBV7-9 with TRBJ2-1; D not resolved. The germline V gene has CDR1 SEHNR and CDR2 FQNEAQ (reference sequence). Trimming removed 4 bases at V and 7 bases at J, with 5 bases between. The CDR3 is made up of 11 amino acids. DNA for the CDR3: TGTGCCAGCAGCTCTATTAATGAGCAGTTCTTC. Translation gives CASSSINEQFF.

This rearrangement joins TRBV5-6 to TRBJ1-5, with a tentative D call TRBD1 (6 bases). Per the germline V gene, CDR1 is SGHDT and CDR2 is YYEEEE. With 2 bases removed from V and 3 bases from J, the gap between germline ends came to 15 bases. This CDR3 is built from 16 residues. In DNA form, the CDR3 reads TGTGCCAGCAGCTTAGGATTTGGACAGAACAATCAGCCCCAGCATTTT. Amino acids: CASSLGFGQNNQPQHF.

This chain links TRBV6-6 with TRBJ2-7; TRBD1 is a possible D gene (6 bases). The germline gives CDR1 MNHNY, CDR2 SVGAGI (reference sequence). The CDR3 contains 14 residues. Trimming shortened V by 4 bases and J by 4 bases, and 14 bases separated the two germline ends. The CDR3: CASSSQGQGYEQYF. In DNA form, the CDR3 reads TGTGCCAGCAGTTCACAGGGTCAAGGTTACGAGCAGTACTTC.

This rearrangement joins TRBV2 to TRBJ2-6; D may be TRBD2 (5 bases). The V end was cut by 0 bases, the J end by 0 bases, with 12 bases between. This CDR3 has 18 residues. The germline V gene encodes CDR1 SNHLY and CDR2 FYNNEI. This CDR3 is CASSEARLPISGANVLTF. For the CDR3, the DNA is TGTGCCAGCAGTGAAGCGAGACTACCGATCTCTGGGGCCAACGTCCTGACTTTC.

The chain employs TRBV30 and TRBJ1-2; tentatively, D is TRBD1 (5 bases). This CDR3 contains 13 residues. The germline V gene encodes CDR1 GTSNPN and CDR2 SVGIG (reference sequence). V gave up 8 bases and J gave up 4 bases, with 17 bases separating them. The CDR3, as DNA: TGTGCCATGGGAGGAGCCCAGGGCTATGGCTACACCTTC. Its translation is CAMGGAQGYGYTF.

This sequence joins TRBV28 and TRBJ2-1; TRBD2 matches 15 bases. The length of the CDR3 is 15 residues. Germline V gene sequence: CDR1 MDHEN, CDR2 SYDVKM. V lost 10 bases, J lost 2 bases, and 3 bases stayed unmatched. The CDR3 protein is CATWTSGGAYNEQFF. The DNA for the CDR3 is TGTGCCACCTGGACTAGCGGGGGGGCCTACAATGAGCAGTTCTTC.

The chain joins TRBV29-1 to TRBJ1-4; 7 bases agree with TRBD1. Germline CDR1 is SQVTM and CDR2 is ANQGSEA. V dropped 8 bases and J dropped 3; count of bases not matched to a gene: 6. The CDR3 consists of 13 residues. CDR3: CSTRDSPNEKLFF. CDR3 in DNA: TGCAGCACCCGGGACAGCCCTAATGAAAAACTGTTTTTT.

The CDR3 loop is CASSLTGQGNGYTF. Here the CDR3 DNA reads TGTGCCAGCAGTTTAACGGGACAGGGGAATGGCTACACCTTC. The gene calls are TRBV27 and TRBJ1-2, with TRBD1 matching 10 bases. V shed 2 bases, J shed 6 bases, and the junction held 3 bases outside the gene matches. The CDR3 has 14 amino acids. Germline lookup yields CDR1 MNHEY and CDR2 SMNVEV (reference sequence).

The CDR3 bases are TGCGCCAGCAGCTCTGGACTAGCGGCTTCCTACGAGCAGTACTTC. Translated, it gives CASSSGLAASYEQYF. The chain links TRBV5-1 to TRBJ2-7; 10 nucleotides align to TRBD2. The CDR3 totals 15 residues. Germline CDR1 SGHRS, CDR2 YFSETQ. Trimming at V came to 3 bases and at J to 1 base, leaving 4 bases not matched to a gene.

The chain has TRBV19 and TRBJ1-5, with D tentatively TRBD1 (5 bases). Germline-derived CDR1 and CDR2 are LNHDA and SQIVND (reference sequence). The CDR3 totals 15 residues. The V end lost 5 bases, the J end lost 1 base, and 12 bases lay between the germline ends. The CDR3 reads CASSPVGGSNQPQHF. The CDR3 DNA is TGTGCCAGTAGTCCAGTTGGGGGGAGCAATCAGCCCCAGCATTTT. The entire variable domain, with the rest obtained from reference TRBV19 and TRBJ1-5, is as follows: DGGITQSPKYLFRKEGQNVTLSCEQNLNHDAMYWYRQDPGQGLRLIYYSQIVNDFQKGDIAEGYSVSREKKESFPLTVTSAQKNPTAFYLCASSPVGGSNQPQHFGDGTRLSIL.

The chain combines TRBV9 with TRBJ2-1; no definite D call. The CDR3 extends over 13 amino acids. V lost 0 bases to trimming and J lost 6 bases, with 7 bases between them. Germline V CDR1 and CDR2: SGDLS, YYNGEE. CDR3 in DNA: TGTGCCAGCAGCGTAGGGAGTGTCAATGAGCAGTTCTTC. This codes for CASSVGSVNEQFF.

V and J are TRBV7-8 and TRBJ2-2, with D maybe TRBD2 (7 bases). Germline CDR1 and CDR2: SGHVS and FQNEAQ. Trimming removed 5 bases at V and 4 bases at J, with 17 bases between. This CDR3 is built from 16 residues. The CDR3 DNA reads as TGTGCCAGCAGCCGCAAGGGGGGGGGAGGCACCGGGGAGCTGTTTTTT. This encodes CASSRKGGGGTGELFF.

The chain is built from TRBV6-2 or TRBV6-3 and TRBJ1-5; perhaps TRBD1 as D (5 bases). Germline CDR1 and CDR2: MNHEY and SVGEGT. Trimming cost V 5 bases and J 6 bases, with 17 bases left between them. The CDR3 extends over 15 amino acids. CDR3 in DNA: TGTGCCAGCAGTGGCAGCGGGGGTAGGGGTCAGCCCCAGCATTTT. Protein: CASSGSGGRGQPQHF.

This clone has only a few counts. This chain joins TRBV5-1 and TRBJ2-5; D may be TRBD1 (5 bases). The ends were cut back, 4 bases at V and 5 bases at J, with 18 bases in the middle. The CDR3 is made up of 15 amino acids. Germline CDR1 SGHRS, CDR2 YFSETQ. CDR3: CASSLDNPGAETQYF. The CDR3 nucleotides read TGCGCCAGCAGCCTGGACAACCCCGGAGCGGAGACCCAGTACTTC.